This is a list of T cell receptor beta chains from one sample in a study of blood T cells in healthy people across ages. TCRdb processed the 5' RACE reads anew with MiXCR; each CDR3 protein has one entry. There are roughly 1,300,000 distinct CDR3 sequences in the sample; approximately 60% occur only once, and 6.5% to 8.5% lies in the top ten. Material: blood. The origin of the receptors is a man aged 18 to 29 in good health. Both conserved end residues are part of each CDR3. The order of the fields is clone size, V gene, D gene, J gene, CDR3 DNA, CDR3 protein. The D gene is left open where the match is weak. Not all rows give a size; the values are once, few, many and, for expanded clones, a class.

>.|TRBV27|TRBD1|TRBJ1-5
TGTGCCAGCAGTTGCCCCACCGGGACAGTAAGCAATCAGCCCCAGCATTTT
CASSCPTGTVSNQPQHF
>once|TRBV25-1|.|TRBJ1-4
TGTGCCAGCAGTGTTACAACTAATGAAAAACTGTTTTTT
CASSVTTNEKLFF
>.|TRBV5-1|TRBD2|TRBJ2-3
TGCGCCAGCAGCATTCGACTAGCGGGAGGGTTGATCACAGATACGCAGTATTTT
CASSIRLAGGLITDTQYF
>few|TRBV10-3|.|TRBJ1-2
TGTGCCATCAGTGAACAATGGGGGAACTATGGCTACACCTTC
CAISEQWGNYGYTF
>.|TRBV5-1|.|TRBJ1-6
TGCGCCAGCAGCTTGGGGCGGGGACGGTCAAATTCACCCCTCCACTTT
CASSLGRGRSNSPLHF
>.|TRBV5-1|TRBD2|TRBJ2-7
TGCGCCAGCAGCTTAGGGACTAGCGGGAGGGCGAACGAGCAGTACTTC
CASSLGTSGRANEQYF
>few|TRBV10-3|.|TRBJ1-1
TGTGCCATCAGTGGACAGGTCGACAACACTGAAGCTTTCTTT
CAISGQVDNTEAFF
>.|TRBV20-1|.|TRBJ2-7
TGCAGTTACGCGAGGACAGAGGGATCCTACGAGCAGTACTTC
CSYARTEGSYEQYF
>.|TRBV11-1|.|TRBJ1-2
TGTGCCAGCAGCTTAGCCCAGGGGATCTCTGGCTACACCTTC
CASSLAQGISGYTF
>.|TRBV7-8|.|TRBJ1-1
TGTGCCAGCAGCTCCGGCGGGTTCGAGGGTATGAACACTGAAGCTTTCTTT
CASSSGGFEGMNTEAFF
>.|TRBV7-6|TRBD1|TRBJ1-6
TGTGCCAGCAGCCCCACGGGGCTACAGGGGGAAAATTCACCCCTCCACTTT
CASSPTGLQGENSPLHF
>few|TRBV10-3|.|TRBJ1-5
TGTGCCATCAGTGAAGGGACGGTGAATCAGCCCCAGCATTTT
CAISEGTVNQPQHF
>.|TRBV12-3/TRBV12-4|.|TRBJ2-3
TGTGCCAGCAGTTTCCTGACTAGCACAGATACGCAGTATTTT
CASSFLTSTDTQYF
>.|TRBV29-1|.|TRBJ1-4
TGCAGCGTTGGAGGCAGGCAAAATGAAAAACTGTTTTTT
CSVGGRQNEKLFF
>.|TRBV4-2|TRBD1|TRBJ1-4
TGTGCCAGCAGCCTTCTGGGACAGGGGGCAGCTAATGAAAAACTGTTTTTT
CASSLLGQGAANEKLFF
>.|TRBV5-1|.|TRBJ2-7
TGCGCCAGCAGCTTGGGTACCGGGCGGAATGCGCACGAGCAGTACTTC
CASSLGTGRNAHEQYF
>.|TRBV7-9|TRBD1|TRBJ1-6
TGTGCCAGCAGCTCCCGGGACAGTTTCAATTCACCCCTCCACTTT
CASSSRDSFNSPLHF
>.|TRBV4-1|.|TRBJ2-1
TGCGCCAGCAGCCACCTATACGGAGGCAATGAGCAGTTCTTC
CASSHLYGGNEQFF
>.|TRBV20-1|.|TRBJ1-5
TGCAGTGCCGCTCCGGGGCCAGGACAGCCCCAGCATTTT
CSAAPGPGQPQHF
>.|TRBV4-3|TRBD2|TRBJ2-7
TGCGTCAGCAGCCAAGTTTCAACTAGCGGAACCTACGAGCAGTACTTC
CVSSQVSTSGTYEQYF